This T cell receptor beta chain is from a study of T cell changes during pregnancy in multiple sclerosis. The method was immunoSEQ multiplex PCR; TCRdb's version includes in-frame clones alone and lacks a portion of them. The sample has approximately 70,000 clones; around nine tenths are singletons. The receptor's source is a female donor in good health, enrolled as a control in a pregnancy study. Source: peripheral blood, taken in the first trimester of pregnancy.

CDR3 nucleotide sequence: TGTGCCATCAGTGAGATAGAGCGGGAGGGAGGCGAGCAGTACTTC. Translating gives CAISEIEREGGEQYF. The V call is TRBV10-3, the J call TRBJ2-7, with TRBD2 matching 10 bases. The junction had 7 bases not matched to a gene; V was cut back by 2 bases and J by 6 bases. The CDR3 consists of 15 residues. Germline CDR1 reads ENHRY; CDR2 reads SYGVKD.